A selection of T cell receptor beta chains follows, all from one sample in a study of OX40 agonist ivuxolimab in advanced cancers. Profiled with immunoSEQ multiplex PCR; TCRdb holds only in-frame clones, not every one. The data contain about 79,000 clones, 75% to 95% of them singletons. Sequenced material: CD4+ or CD8+ T cells sorted from blood, taken in a trial of the OX40 agonist ivuxolimab. The receptors come from an adult with an advanced solid tumor such as melanoma, head and neck, liver or kidney cancer. Each CDR3 is given with its conserved first and last residue. D genes are given only for firm matches. Size is stated for part of the rows, as once, few or many counts, or as a class when the clone is expanded.

V gene	clone size	D gene	CDR3 length	J gene	CDR3 DNA	CDR3 protein
TRBV7-9	NA	NA	15	TRBJ1-4	TGTGCCAGCACCCTAGAGCGGGGCGTCGGGGAAAAACTGTTTTTT	CASTLERGVGEKLFF
TRBV6-5	NA	NA	13	TRBJ2-7	TGTGCCAGCAGTTACTCAGCCTCCTACGAGCAGTACTTC	CASSYSASYEQYF
TRBV5-5	NA	TRBD2	17	TRBJ2-7	TGTGCCAGCAGCTTGGCCAAAGGGACTAGCAGGCCCTACGAGCAGTACTTC	CASSLAKGTSRPYEQYF
TRBV18	once	NA	15	TRBJ2-2	TGTGCCAGCCCGCTTGTCGGAGGGCCCGCCGGGGAGCTGTTTTTT	CASPLVGGPAGELFF
TRBV9	NA	TRBD2	16	TRBJ2-1	TGTGCCAGCAGCGTAGGTTCAGCGGGAGGGCTAAATGAGCAGTTCTTC	CASSVGSAGGLNEQFF
TRBV18	NA	NA	12	TRBJ2-3	TGTGCCAGCTCACCAGTCGAAGATACGCAGTATTTT	CASSPVEDTQYF
TRBV5-1	NA	TRBD2	18	TRBJ2-7	TGCGCCAGCAGCTCCCGGGTGGTAGCGGGAGCGTCTGCCTACGAGCAGTACTTC	CASSSRVVAGASAYEQYF
TRBV21-1	NA	NA	15	TRBJ2-7	TGTGCCAGCAGCTCCGGGGGGGGCTGGCACTACGAGCAGTACTTC	CASSSGGGWHYEQYF
TRBV5-1	NA	TRBD1	14	TRBJ2-7	TGCGCCAGCAGCTTGAGAGGGACAGATTACGAGCAGTACTTC	CASSLRGTDYEQYF
TRBV6-6	NA	TRBD1	15	TRBJ1-1	TGTGCCAGCAGTTCCCAGGGGGCCGGCGGCACTGAAGCTTTCTTT	CASSSQGAGGTEAFF
TRBV30	NA	TRBD2	14	TRBJ2-7	TGTGCCTGGAGTGTACGAACGGGGGGGGTCGAGCAGTACTTC	CAWSVRTGGVEQYF
TRBV5-1	once	NA	14	TRBJ2-5	TGCGCCAGCAGCTTGCGGCAGGCCCAAGAGACCCAGTACTTC	CASSLRQAQETQYF
TRBV19	NA	NA	15	TRBJ1-2	TGTGCCAGTACCGCTAGACGAATAGCTAACTATGGCTACACCTTC	CASTARRIANYGYTF
TRBV2	NA	NA	12	TRBJ1-1	TGTGCCATCTTCGGGACGAACACTGAAGCTTTCTTT	CAIFGTNTEAFF
TRBV11-2	NA	NA	15	TRBJ2-3	TGTGCCAGCAGCTTCGGGGGACGTGGCACAGATACGCAGTATTTT	CASSFGGRGTDTQYF
TRBV23-1	once	TRBD2	15	TRBJ2-7	TGCGCCAGCAGTCAAGGGGTAGCGGGGCCCTACGAGCAGTACTTC	CASSQGVAGPYEQYF
TRBV6-1	NA	NA	15	TRBJ2-7	TGTGCCAGCAGTGCCCATGGAGCGGCGAGCTCCGAGCAGTACTTC	CASSAHGAASSEQYF
TRBV5-1	NA	NA	11	TRBJ2-7	TGCGCCAGCAGCTTGGATGGGGAGCAGTACTTC	CASSLDGEQYF
TRBV10-3	NA	TRBD1	14	TRBJ1-2	TGTGCCATCAGCTCTGGACAGGTTAACTATGGCTACACCTTC	CAISSGQVNYGYTF
TRBV18	NA	NA	12	TRBJ2-2	TGTGCCAGCTCACCGAGGACCGGTGAGCTGTTTTTT	CASSPRTGELFF
TRBV5-1	NA	TRBD1	15	TRBJ2-2	TGCGCCAGCAGCCATAGAACAGGGGATACCGGGGAGCTGTTTTTT	CASSHRTGDTGELFF
TRBV11-3	once	NA	11	TRBJ2-7	TGTGCCAGCTCCGTCCTTTACGAGCAGTACTTC	CASSVLYEQYF
TRBV7-8	NA	NA	14	TRBJ1-2	TGTGCCAGCAGCTTAGCGGCAGGGAACTATGGCTACACCTTC	CASSLAAGNYGYTF
TRBV9	NA	NA	13	TRBJ2-7	TGTGCCAGCAGCGAAGGGCCAACCTACGAGCAGTACTTC	CASSEGPTYEQYF
TRBV5-4	NA	TRBD2	15	TRBJ2-2	TGTGCCAGCAGCGGACTAGCGGGAGGTCCCGGGGAGCTGTTTTTT	CASSGLAGGPGELFF
TRBV7-9	NA	NA	16	TRBJ1-4	TGTGCCAGCAGACGAGTGCTCGGCACAGCTAATGAAAAACTGTTTTTT	CASRRVLGTANEKLFF
TRBV2	NA	TRBD1	15	TRBJ2-3	TGTGCCAGCAGTGCGACAGGGCTTCTCGCAGATACGCAGTATTTT	CASSATGLLADTQYF
TRBV29-1	once	NA	12	TRBJ2-7	TGCAGCGTTGAATCTCCGGGTCAGGAGCAGTACTTC	CSVESPGQEQYF
TRBV15	NA	TRBD2	16	TRBJ2-7	TGTGCCACCAGCAGGGGGCATAGCGGGAGTGACTACGAGCAGTACTTC	CATSRGHSGSDYEQYF
TRBV7-9	few	NA	14	TRBJ1-1	TGTGCCAGCAGCTTGGCGAGCATGAACACTGAAGCTTTCTTT	CASSLASMNTEAFF
TRBV5-1	NA	NA	14	TRBJ1-2	TGCGCCAGCAGCTTGAACAGCGGATCTAGGGGCTACACCTTC	CASSLNSGSRGYTF
TRBV5-6	NA	NA	13	TRBJ2-5	TGTGCCAGCAGCTTGCTAGGGCCAGAGACCCAGTACTTC	CASSLLGPETQYF
TRBV28	few	NA	16	TRBJ2-7	TGTGCCAGCAGTTTCTTGGGGGGACAGAGCTCCTACGAGCAGTACTTC	CASSFLGGQSSYEQYF
TRBV4-1	NA	NA	13	TRBJ1-2	TGCGCCAGCAGCCGATTGCCTTGGGGTGGCTACACCTTC	CASSRLPWGGYTF
TRBV7-9	NA	NA	17	TRBJ2-1	TGTGCCAGCAGCCAAACATGGGGGAAGATAGACTCCGATGAGCAGTTCTTC	CASSQTWGKIDSDEQFF
TRBV5-4	NA	TRBD1	15	TRBJ2-7	TGTGCCAGCAGCTGGGCCGGACAGGGCCTAAACGAGCAGTACTTC	CASSWAGQGLNEQYF
TRBV19	NA	NA	15	TRBJ1-1	TGTGCCAGTAGTCGCCGACCGGACGCGAACACTGAAGCTTTCTTT	CASSRRPDANTEAFF
TRBV28	NA	TRBD1	15	TRBJ2-2	TGTGCCAGCAGACAGGGGGGAGGGAACACCGGGGAGCTGTTTTTT	CASRQGGGNTGELFF
TRBV18	NA	NA	15	TRBJ2-3	TGTGCCAGCTCACCAGGACGGAGTCCTACAGATACGCAGTATTTT	CASSPGRSPTDTQYF
TRBV9	NA	TRBD2	19	TRBJ2-3	TGTGCCAGCAGCAAGACTGAACTAGCGGGAGGTTCTATCACAGATACGCAGTATTTT	CASSKTELAGGSITDTQYF
TRBV12-5	NA	NA	13	TRBJ2-5	TGTGCTAGTGGTTTTGGGGTCCCAGAGACCCAGTACTTC	CASGFGVPETQYF
TRBV28	NA	NA	12	TRBJ2-7	TGTGCCAGCCGAGCAGGTTCTTACGAGCAGTACTTC	CASRAGSYEQYF
TRBV7-7	NA	TRBD2	16	TRBJ2-5	TGTGCTAGCAGCCGGACTAGCGGGAGGGTACAAGAGACCCAGTACTTC	CASSRTSGRVQETQYF
TRBV14	NA	TRBD2	16	TRBJ2-5	TGTGCCAGCAGCCAAGGGGCGGCGGGAGGGCCGCAGACCCAGTACTTC	CASSQGAAGGPQTQYF
TRBV5-1	NA	NA	12	TRBJ1-1	TGCGCCAGCAGCTTGGAGCAGGGTGAGGCTTTCTTT	CASSLEQGEAFF
TRBV6-5	NA	NA	14	TRBJ1-1	TGTGCCAGCAGGGACAGCGCCGGGGGCACTGAAGCTTTCTTT	CASRDSAGGTEAFF
TRBV28	NA	TRBD1	16	TRBJ1-1	TGTGCCAGCAGTACCAGCGCAGGGGGGGTTTTATCTGAAGCTTTCTTT	CASSTSAGGVLSEAFF
TRBV6-1	NA	TRBD1	14	TRBJ2-7	TGTGCCAGCAGTGGGACAGGGGCGGGGTACGAGCAGTACTTC	CASSGTGAGYEQYF
TRBV27	NA	NA	14	TRBJ1-1	TGTGCCAGCAGTCTCAGGGCCGGCATCGCTGAAGCTTTCTTT	CASSLRAGIAEAFF
TRBV7-9	NA	TRBD1	15	TRBJ1-1	TGTGCCAGCAGCAACACAGGGGCGCGGTCCACTGAAGCTTTCTTT	CASSNTGARSTEAFF